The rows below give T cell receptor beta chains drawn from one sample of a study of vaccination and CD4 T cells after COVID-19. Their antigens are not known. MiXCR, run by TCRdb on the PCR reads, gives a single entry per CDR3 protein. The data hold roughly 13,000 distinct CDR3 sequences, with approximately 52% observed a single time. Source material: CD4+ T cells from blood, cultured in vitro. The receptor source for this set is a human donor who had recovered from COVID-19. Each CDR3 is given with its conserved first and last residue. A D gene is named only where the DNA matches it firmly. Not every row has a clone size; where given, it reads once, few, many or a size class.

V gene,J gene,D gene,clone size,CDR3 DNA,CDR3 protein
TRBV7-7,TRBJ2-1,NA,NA,TGTGCCAGCAGCTTGTTGGACGAGGGTGAGCAGTTCTTC,CASSLLDEGEQFF
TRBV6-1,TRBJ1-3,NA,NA,TGTGCCAGCAGTAACCAGGGCGGCTGGGCGGGAAACACCATATATTTT,CASSNQGGWAGNTIYF
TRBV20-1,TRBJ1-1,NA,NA,TGCAGTGCTAGATTGGAGGGGACGGTGACTGAAGCTTTCTTT,CSARLEGTVTEAFF
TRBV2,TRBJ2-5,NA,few,TGTGCCACCAGCTGGGGGTCAGGAAGAGAGACCCAGTACTTC,CATSWGSGRETQYF
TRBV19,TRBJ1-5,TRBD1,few,TGTGCCAGTAGGGGGACAGGATCGAGTCAGCCCCAGCATTTT,CASRGTGSSQPQHF
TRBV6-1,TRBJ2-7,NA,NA,TGTGCCAGCAGTCCCACAGGGGGGAGGGAAAACGAGCAGTACTTC,CASSPTGGRENEQYF
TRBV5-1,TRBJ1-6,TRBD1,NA,TGCGCCAGCAGACGTACAGGGGAAGGCTCACCCCTCCACTTT,CASRRTGEGSPLHF
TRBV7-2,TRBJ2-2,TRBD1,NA,TGTGCCAGCAGCTTAGCTGGGACAGTCAACACCGGGGAGCTGTTTTTT,CASSLAGTVNTGELFF
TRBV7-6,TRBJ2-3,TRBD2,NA,TGTGCCAGCAGCTTAGGGTGGCCGGGGGGGCATGGAGATACGCAGTATTTT,CASSLGWPGGHGDTQYF
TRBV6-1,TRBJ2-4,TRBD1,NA,TGTGCCAGCAGGTCTACAGGGGGCGCAGAAAACATTCAGTACTTC,CASRSTGGAENIQYF
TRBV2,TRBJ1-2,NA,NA,TGTGCCAGCAGTGCAACAGGGAGAGGCGATGGCTACACCTTC,CASSATGRGDGYTF
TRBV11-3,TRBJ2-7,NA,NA,TGTGCCAGCAGTTCAGAGACCTACGAGCAGTACTTC,CASSSETYEQYF
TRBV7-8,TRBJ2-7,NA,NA,TGTGCCAGCAGCTTAGAGGACCCCAGAAGGGAGCAGTACTTC,CASSLEDPRREQYF
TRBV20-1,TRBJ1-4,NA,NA,TGCAGTGCTAGAGTGGGGGGGTCGGGGAATGAAAAACTGTTTTTT,CSARVGGSGNEKLFF
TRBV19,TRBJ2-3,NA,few,TGTGCCAGTAGTATAGAAGGAGGGGGGAGAGGAGGTACGCAGTATTTT,CASSIEGGGRGGTQYF
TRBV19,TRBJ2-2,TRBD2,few,TGTGCCAGTAGTGGGCGGGAGAGGGACACCGGGGAGCTGTTTTTT,CASSGRERDTGELFF
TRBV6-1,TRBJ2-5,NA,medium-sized,TGTGCCAGCAGTGAAGCGCGCGTGGGGGCTAGCGGAGAGACCCAGTACTTC,CASSEARVGASGETQYF
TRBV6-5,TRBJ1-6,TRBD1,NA,TGTGCCAGCAGTTCTGGGACAGGCGGAGATAATTCACCCCTCCACTTT,CASSSGTGGDNSPLHF
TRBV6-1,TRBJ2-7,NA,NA,TGTGCCAGCATCTCAGGGAAGTCCTACGAGCAGTACTTC,CASISGKSYEQYF
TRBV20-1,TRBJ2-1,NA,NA,TGCAGTGCTAGAGCGGGCCAGGGGGAGGGCTACAATGAGCAGTTCTTC,CSARAGQGEGYNEQFF
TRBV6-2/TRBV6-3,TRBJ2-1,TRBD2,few,TGTGCCAGCAGTCCGGGACTAGCGGCCAACAATGAGCAGTTCTTC,CASSPGLAANNEQFF
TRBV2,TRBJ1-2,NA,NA,TGTGCCAGCAGTGGGGTCCGCTATGGCTACACCTTC,CASSGVRYGYTF
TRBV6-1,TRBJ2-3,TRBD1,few,TGTGCCAGCAGTCCGACAGGGTCTGGTACGCAGTATTTT,CASSPTGSGTQYF
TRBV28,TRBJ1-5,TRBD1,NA,TGTGCCAGCAGAACAGGGGCCAGGCAGCCCCAGCATTTT,CASRTGARQPQHF
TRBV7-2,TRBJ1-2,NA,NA,TGTGCCAGCAGCTTAGAGAAGGGGGACTATGGCTACACCTTC,CASSLEKGDYGYTF
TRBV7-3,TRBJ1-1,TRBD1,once,TGTGCCAGCAGCGCGCAACCCCCCGGGACAGGGTTTTACGCTTTCTTT,CASSAQPPGTGFYAFF
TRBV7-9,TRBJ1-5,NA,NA,TGTGCCAGCAGCTTAGATGGTCTGGGTTATCGGCCCCAGCATTTT,CASSLDGLGYRPQHF
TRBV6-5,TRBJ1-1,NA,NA,TGTGCCAGCAGTTACTCGTCGACAGCCCCTGAAGCTTTCTTT,CASSYSSTAPEAFF
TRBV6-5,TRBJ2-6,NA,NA,TGTGCCAGCAGTTATTCTGGCGGGATGACCTCTGGGGCCAACGTCCTGACTTTC,CASSYSGGMTSGANVLTF
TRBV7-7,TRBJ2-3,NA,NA,TGTGCTAGCGGAGGGGAACCGACGGGTACGCAGTATTTT,CASGGEPTGTQYF
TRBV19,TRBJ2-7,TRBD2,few,TGTGCCAGTACTGGACTAGCGGGAGGCGAGCAGTACTTC,CASTGLAGGEQYF
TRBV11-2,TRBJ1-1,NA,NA,TGTGCCAGCAGCTTTAACAGAGGCAGGGGTGGGGAAGCTTTCTTT,CASSFNRGRGGEAFF
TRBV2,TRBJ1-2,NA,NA,TGTGCCACAGGCAGGGATGGCGGCTACACCTTC,CATGRDGGYTF
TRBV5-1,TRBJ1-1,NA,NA,TGCGCCAGCAGGCCGGGGAGGAACACTGAAGCTTTCTTT,CASRPGRNTEAFF
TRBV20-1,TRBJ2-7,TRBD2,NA,TGCAGTGCTAGAGATCAACGGGGGGGCCTGCTGGAATACGAGCAGTACTTC,CSARDQRGGLLEYEQYF
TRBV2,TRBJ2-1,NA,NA,TGTGCCAGCAGTGACGGCAGGGGAGCACCCTATGGTGAGCAGTTCTTC,CASSDGRGAPYGEQFF
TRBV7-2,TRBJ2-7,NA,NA,TGTGCCAGCAGCTTCAAAGGTGACAGATTCTACGAGCAGTACTTC,CASSFKGDRFYEQYF
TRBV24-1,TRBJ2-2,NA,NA,TGTGCCACCAGTGATTTCAGGGCCACCGGGGAGCTGTTTTTT,CATSDFRATGELFF
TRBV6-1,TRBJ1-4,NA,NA,TGTGCCAGCAGAGAAACAGGGAATGAAAAACTGTTTTTT,CASRETGNEKLFF
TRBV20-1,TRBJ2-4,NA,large,TGCAGTGCTAGGGATGTCAGGGGGAGGGTCAAAAACATTCAGTACTTC,CSARDVRGRVKNIQYF
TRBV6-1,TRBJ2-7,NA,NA,TGTGCCAGCACCGGACAGAGGGCCTGCGAGCAGTACTTC,CASTGQRACEQYF
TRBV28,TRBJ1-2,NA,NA,TGTGCCAGCAGTTCCCCAGGGACGGCGGGCTACACCTTC,CASSSPGTAGYTF
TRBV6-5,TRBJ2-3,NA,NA,TGTGCCAGCAGTTACAGGGAGGGCACAGATACGCAGTATTTT,CASSYREGTDTQYF
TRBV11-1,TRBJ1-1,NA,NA,TGTGCCAGCAGCTTACAGGGGCGCAGCACTGAAGCTTTCTTT,CASSLQGRSTEAFF